The clone carrying this T cell receptor (beta chain) has a single count. The antigen remains undetermined. The record originates from a study of T cell responses to AZD1222 COVID-19 vaccine. This CDR3 comprises 17 residues. Study-level findings and limits: Spike-specific TCR breadth and depth were elevated following two AZD1222 doses. Possibly, clonal diversity was underestimated; donors were largely white British and included more females. Seropositive at baseline were only five or six AZD1222 recipients.

TCRdb's copy holds only in-frame clones and misses some; the assay was immunoSEQ multiplex PCR. The table shows roughly 180,000 clones, with 90% to 95% occurring only once. The material was peripheral blood, obtained 28 days after the second AZD1222 dose. This sequence originates from an adult who received the AZD1222 COVID-19 vaccine. The V and J genes are TRBV21-1 and TRBJ2-1; the DNA was not used to check the table's D call, TRBD2. TRBV21-1 is described as a pseudogene. CDR3 nucleotides: TGTGCCAGCAGCGATGAGGATGCGGGAGCTCGGTACAATGAGCAGTTCTTC. Residues: CASSDEDAGARYNEQFF.